This is a list of T cell receptor beta chains from one sample in a study of T cell repertoires in cytomegalovirus infection. TCRdb analysed the reads with MiXCR anew, one entry per CDR3 protein. The sample consists of hundreds of thousands of distinct CDR3 sequences, 25% to 40% of them appearing once. These receptors lack a known antigen. This sample comprised cultured CD8+ T cells from PBMCs, obtained from culture after CMV antigen stimulation. The receptors here all came from a human donor in good health (CMV status not recorded). Some clones in this sample may be carry-over from other donors' samples. CDR3s include the opening cysteine and the closing phenylalanine or tryptophan. Fields, in order: clone size, V gene, J gene, D gene, CDR3 protein, CDR3 DNA. The D gene is left open where the match is weak. Size tells how often a clone was seen (once, few, many) or the class of an expanded clone, and some rows leave it out.

.	TRBV6-1	TRBJ2-2	.	CASAWTGELFF	TGTGCCAGCGCATGGACCGGGGAGCTGTTTTTT
few	TRBV10-1	TRBJ1-4	TRBD1	CASSPTDRPHEKLFF	TGCGCCAGCAGCCCGACGGACAGGCCACATGAAAAACTGTTTTTT
.	TRBV19	TRBJ2-2	.	CASSIPTRGTGELFF	TGTGCCAGTAGTATTCCAACAAGAGGGACCGGGGAGCTGTTTTTT
.	TRBV5-6	TRBJ2-5	.	CASSLSLTQYF	TGTGCCAGCAGCTTGTCGTTAACCCAGTACTTC
many	TRBV7-9	TRBJ1-2	.	CASSTTTAREPHNSIQVNYGYTF	TGTGCCAGCAGCACGACAACCGCTCGAGAGCCCCACAACTCTATTCAGGTTAACTATGGCTACACCTTC
many	TRBV7-8	TRBJ1-2	.	CASSQSPGGTNYGYTF	TGTGCCAGCAGCCAAAGTCCGGGGGGGACTAACTATGGCTACACCTTC
many	TRBV7-8	TRBJ2-3	.	CASSLISLAVTDTQYF	TGTGCCAGCAGCTTAATCAGTCTGGCAGTCACAGATACGCAGTATTTT
.	TRBV9	TRBJ2-3	TRBD1	CASSGEQGASDTQYF	TGTGCCAGCAGCGGTGAACAGGGGGCGTCGGATACGCAGTATTTT
many	TRBV7-8	TRBJ2-7	.	CASRDAAYEQYF	TGTGCCAGCAGGGACGCCGCCTACGAGCAGTACTTC
few	TRBV7-9	TRBJ2-5	.	CASSSLDSEETQYF	TGTGCCAGCAGCTCCCTAGACAGCGAAGAGACCCAGTACTTC
few	TRBV15	TRBJ2-1	TRBD2	CATSGAGGYNEQFF	TGTGCCACCAGCGGAGCGGGGGGCTACAATGAGCAGTTCTTC
few	TRBV5-3	TRBJ2-7	TRBD1	CASSPTGLVYEQYF	TGTGCCAGCAGCCCGACAGGGCTTGTCTACGAGCAGTACTTC
many	TRBV7-2	TRBJ1-2	.	CASSLSLTHGYTF	TGTGCCAGCAGCTTATCCCTCACTCATGGCTACACCTTC
.	TRBV7-4	TRBJ2-5	TRBD1	CASSLAGEGAWIGTQYF	TGTGCCAGCAGCTTAGCCGGCGAGGGGGCCTGGATTGGTACCCAGTACTTC
few	TRBV7-6	TRBJ1-5	.	CASSLDRNNQPQHF	TGTGCCAGCAGCTTAGATCGTAACAATCAGCCCCAGCATTTT
few	TRBV12-3/TRBV12-4	TRBJ2-3	TRBD2	CASSFGAGGRGDTQYF	TGTGCCAGCAGTTTTGGAGCGGGGGGCCGGGGAGATACGCAGTATTTT
.	TRBV5-1	TRBJ2-1	.	CASSLALGAVNEQFF	TGCGCCAGCAGCTTGGCCCTGGGGGCGGTCAATGAGCAGTTCTTC
.	TRBV6-1	TRBJ1-2	.	CASSASTSANYGYTF	TGTGCCAGCAGTGCTAGTACATCTGCTAACTATGGCTACACCTTC
.	TRBV6-5	TRBJ1-2	.	CASSTLGRTPGYGYTF	TGTGCCAGCAGCACTCTCGGGAGGACTCCTGGCTATGGCTACACCTTC
few	TRBV7-2	TRBJ2-3	.	CASSPLPGKIVQYF	TGTGCCAGCAGCCCCCTTCCGGGGAAAATAGTGCAGTATTTT
few	TRBV2	TRBJ2-1	TRBD2	CASHPPAGGHEQFF	TGTGCCAGTCATCCCCCAGCGGGGGGTCATGAGCAGTTCTTC
.	TRBV29-1	TRBJ2-3	TRBD2	CSVEGGGGATDTQYF	TGCAGCGTTGAAGGCGGCGGGGGGGCCACAGATACGCAGTATTTT
.	TRBV12-3/TRBV12-4	TRBJ1-1	.	CASTYPQIPTEAFF	TGTGCCAGCACTTACCCGCAGATTCCTACTGAAGCTTTCTTT
.	TRBV13	TRBJ1-1	TRBD1	CASSSLQGVGTEAFF	TGTGCCAGCAGTTCGCTCCAGGGGGTGGGGACTGAAGCTTTCTTT
many	TRBV12-3/TRBV12-4	TRBJ2-2	.	CASSPAVYTGELFF	TGTGCCAGCAGTCCGGCGGTATATACCGGGGAGCTGTTTTTT
many	TRBV28	TRBJ2-5	TRBD1	CASSSTGDETQYF	TGTGCCAGCAGTTCGACAGGGGACGAGACCCAGTACTTC
few	TRBV4-2	TRBJ1-4	.	CASSQRPEGLDEKLFF	TGTGCCAGCAGCCAGCGCCCGGAGGGGTTGGATGAAAAACTGTTTTTT
few	TRBV6-5	TRBJ2-1	.	CASRLAGANNEQFF	TGTGCCAGCAGGCTCGCCGGGGCAAACAATGAGCAGTTCTTC
.	TRBV15	TRBJ2-7	.	CATSGRDDEQYF	TGTGCCACCAGCGGTCGGGACGACGAGCAGTACTTC
.	TRBV5-1	TRBJ2-5	TRBD2	CASSLAPSGGYQETQYF	TGCGCCAGCAGCTTGGCCCCTAGCGGGGGGTACCAAGAGACCCAGTACTTC
.	TRBV19	TRBJ2-1	TRBD2	CASKETRAGRPSYNEQFF	TGTGCCAGTAAAGAGACCCGAGCGGGGCGGCCCTCCTACAATGAGCAGTTCTTC
.	TRBV19	TRBJ1-1	.	CASSNPGRLNTEAFF	TGTGCCAGTAGTAACCCAGGAAGGTTGAACACTGAAGCTTTCTTT
.	TRBV9	TRBJ2-3	TRBD2	CASSVVRAGGTDTQYF	TGTGCCAGCAGCGTAGTTCGAGCGGGGGGCACAGATACGCAGTATTTT
.	TRBV4-2	TRBJ2-1	TRBD2	CASSQLAGGLQLEQFF	TGTGCCAGCAGCCAACTAGCGGGGGGCCTACAACTTGAGCAGTTCTTC
few	TRBV6-5	TRBJ2-7	TRBD1	CASSYGETGALGEQYF	TGTGCCAGCAGTTACGGGGAGACAGGGGCCCTTGGCGAGCAGTACTTC
few	TRBV7-3	TRBJ1-1	.	CASSLTGTPDTEAFF	TGTGCCAGCAGCTTAACCGGGACCCCGGACACTGAAGCTTTCTTT
.	TRBV7-9	TRBJ2-1	.	CASSLARFPYNEQFF	TGTGCCAGCAGCTTAGCAAGGTTTCCCTACAATGAGCAGTTCTTC
few	TRBV7-2	TRBJ2-3	.	CASSVSGTRTDTQYF	TGTGCCAGCAGCGTATCCGGGACGCGCACAGATACGCAGTATTTT
few	TRBV5-4	TRBJ2-4	TRBD2	CASSLGRGARDIQYF	TGTGCCAGCAGCTTGGGGCGGGGGGCTAGAGACATTCAGTACTTC
.	TRBV28	TRBJ1-1	TRBD1	CASSDREATEAFF	TGTGCCAGCAGCGACAGGGAGGCCACTGAAGCTTTCTTT
.	TRBV2	TRBJ2-3	TRBD2	CASHKPLAGRNTQYF	TGTGCCAGCCACAAACCACTAGCGGGGCGAAATACGCAGTATTTT
few	TRBV11-2	TRBJ2-5	.	CASSLLRWGQETQYF	TGTGCCAGCAGCTTACTTCGGTGGGGGCAAGAGACCCAGTACTTC
.	TRBV27	TRBJ2-3	.	CASSFAGDTQYF	TGTGCCAGCAGTTTTGCGGGGGATACGCAGTATTTT
.	TRBV7-6	TRBJ1-2	.	CASSLTTGTGDFNYGYTF	TGTGCCAGCAGCTTAACCACAGGGACGGGAGACTTTAACTATGGCTACACCTTC
few	TRBV7-3	TRBJ2-3	.	CASSENGDSTDTQYF	TGTGCCAGCAGCGAAAATGGTGATTCCACAGATACGCAGTATTTT
.	TRBV7-9	TRBJ2-7	TRBD1	CASSPFRGQGWIEQYF	TGTGCCAGCAGCCCCTTCCGCGGACAGGGCTGGATCGAGCAGTACTTC
few	TRBV28	TRBJ1-4	.	CASIGKKLFF	TGTGCCAGCATAGGTAAAAAACTGTTTTTT
once	TRBV20-1	TRBJ1-5	.	CSADDGGNQPQHF	TGCAGTGCCGATGATGGGGGCAATCAGCCCCAGCATTTT
few	TRBV7-9	TRBJ1-2	.	CASSFGSYGYTF	TGTGCCAGCAGCTTCGGTAGTTATGGCTACACCTTC
.	TRBV5-1	TRBJ2-1	TRBD1	CASSLAIDRGLGNEQFF	TGCGCCAGCAGCTTGGCCATTGACAGGGGGCTGGGAAATGAGCAGTTCTTC
.	TRBV6-5	TRBJ2-5	.	CASSYLGSALSETQYF	TGTGCCAGCAGTTACTTGGGATCAGCATTGAGTGAGACCCAGTACTTC
few	TRBV18	TRBJ2-1	TRBD1	CASSPVRQGINNEQFF	TGTGCCAGCTCACCCGTAAGACAGGGGATCAACAATGAGCAGTTCTTC
.	TRBV4-1	TRBJ1-2	.	CASSQGKDYYGYTF	TGCGCCAGCAGCCAAGGAAAGGACTACTATGGCTACACCTTC
.	TRBV19	TRBJ2-3	.	CASSWIDGGDAQYF	TGTGCCAGTAGTTGGATTGACGGCGGGGATGCGCAGTATTTT
few	TRBV7-9	TRBJ2-7	.	CASSSRGGGSQYEQYF	TGTGCCAGCAGCTCCCGAGGAGGAGGATCCCAATACGAGCAGTACTTC